The T cell receptor beta chain under discussion was sequenced for a study of T cell responses to AZD1222 COVID-19 vaccine. Background on the study: The analysis combined second doses at about 4 or about 12 weeks.

Whole-study results and caveats: Dominant CD4 TCR responses targeted spike regions 160-218 and 743-854. Without day 14 samples, only post-peak T cell repertoires were studied. Targeting of unmutated variant regions was reportedly seen in nearly half of spike-specific TCRs.

About this clone itself: The antigen is undetermined.

Data came from immunoSEQ multiplex PCR; TCRdb stores just in-frame clones and leaves some out. This table holds about 93,000 clones, around 85% found once. This material consisted of peripheral blood, taken on day 0 of AZD1222 vaccination. The source of this sequence is an adult in good health.

The CDR3 reads CASKDSYSNQPQHF. CDR3 nucleotides: TGTGCCAGCAAGGACTCTTATAGCAATCAGCCCCAGCATTTT. This sequence joins TRBV2 and TRBJ1-5; unclear D gene. With 7 bases removed from V and 0 bases from J, the gap between germline ends came to 10 bases. Germline V gene sequence: CDR1 SNHLY, CDR2 FYNNEI. The CDR3 has 14 amino acids.